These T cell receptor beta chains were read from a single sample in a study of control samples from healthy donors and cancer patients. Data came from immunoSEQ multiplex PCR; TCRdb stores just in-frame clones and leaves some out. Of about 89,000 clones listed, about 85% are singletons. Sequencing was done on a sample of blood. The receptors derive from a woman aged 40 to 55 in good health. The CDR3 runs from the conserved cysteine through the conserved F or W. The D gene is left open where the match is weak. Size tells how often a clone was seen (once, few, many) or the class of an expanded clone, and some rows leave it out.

CASSVANLPSGANVLTF	TGTGCCAGCAGTGTCGCTAATTTGCCCTCTGGGGCCAACGTCCTGACTTTC	NA	17	TRBV25-1	TRBJ2-6	NA
CASSPREGSNEKLFF	TGTGCCAGCAGTCCCAGGGAGGGAAGTAATGAAAAACTGTTTTTT	NA	15	TRBV6-2/TRBV6-3	TRBJ1-4	NA
CASSLGLAGGELFF	TGCGCCAGCAGCTTGGGACTAGCTGGCGGGGAGCTGTTTTTT	TRBD2	14	TRBV5-1	TRBJ2-2	once
CASSVGTSGGPGRETQYF	TGTGCCAGCAGCGTTGGGACTAGCGGGGGACCGGGGAGGGAGACCCAGTACTTC	TRBD2	18	TRBV9	TRBJ2-5	few
CASSTGDSYNSPLHF	TGTGCCAGCAGCACAGGGGACTCCTATAATTCACCCCTCCACTTT	TRBD1	15	TRBV7-9	TRBJ1-6	few
CASSADSWDTEAFF	TGTGCCAGCAGCGCGGACTCATGGGACACTGAAGCTTTCTTT	NA	14	TRBV9	TRBJ1-1	NA
CASSLDPGAKNIQYF	TGCGCCAGCAGCTTGGACCCGGGGGCCAAAAACATTCAGTACTTC	NA	15	TRBV5-1	TRBJ2-4	NA
CASGPSGGTNEKLFF	TGTGCTAGTGGACCCTCAGGGGGCACTAATGAAAAACTGTTTTTT	TRBD1	15	TRBV12-5	TRBJ1-4	NA
CASSPPGARGYTF	TGTGCCAGCTCACCTCCAGGGGCACGAGGCTACACCTTC	NA	13	TRBV18	TRBJ1-2	NA
CASSLGLGENIQYF	TGTGCCAGCAGCTTGGGATTGGGGGAGAACATTCAGTACTTC	NA	14	TRBV5-5	TRBJ2-4	NA
CASSQDLGGSATPGYTF	TGTGCCAGCAGCCAAGATCTAGGGGGCTCGGCCACCCCTGGCTACACCTTC	TRBD1	17	TRBV3-1/TRBV3-2	TRBJ1-2	NA
CASSLGTGGLNTEAFF	TGTGCCAGCAGCTTAGGGACAGGGGGCCTGAACACTGAAGCTTTCTTT	TRBD1	16	TRBV11-3	TRBJ1-1	once
CSVAPGLSGYTF	TGCAGCGTGGCCCCAGGCCTGAGCGGCTACACCTTC	NA	12	TRBV29-1	TRBJ1-2	NA
CATSDLDTEAFF	TGTGCCACCAGTGATTTGGACACTGAAGCTTTCTTT	NA	12	TRBV24-1	TRBJ1-1	NA
CASSSLWETGSVNGEQYF	TGTGCCAGCAGCTCCCTCTGGGAAACAGGGAGCGTGAATGGAGAGCAGTACTTC	NA	18	TRBV5-6	TRBJ2-7	NA
CASSPTGTLRNEQFF	TGTGCCAGCAGTCCGACCGGGACTCTCAGGAATGAGCAGTTCTTC	NA	15	TRBV6-5	TRBJ2-1	NA
CASRRENTEAFF	TGTGCCAGCCGAAGGGAGAACACTGAAGCTTTCTTT	NA	12	TRBV6-5	TRBJ1-1	NA
CASSYPARGNQPQHF	TGTGCCAGCAGTTACCCGGCCCGGGGGAACCAGCCCCAGCATTTT	NA	15	TRBV6-2/TRBV6-3	TRBJ1-5	NA
CASSPTGGWQPQHF	TGTGCCAGCAGTCCTACAGGGGGATGGCAGCCCCAGCATTTT	TRBD1	14	TRBV27	TRBJ1-5	NA
CASSPGQGNTGELFF	TGTGCCAGCAGCCCAGGACAGGGAAACACCGGGGAGCTGTTTTTT	TRBD1	15	TRBV11-3	TRBJ2-2	NA
CASSLLYSQAFF	TGTGCCAGCAGCTTATTGTACAGCCAAGCTTTCTTT	NA	12	TRBV5-6	TRBJ1-1	NA
CASSHAGTALDF	TGCGCCAGCAGCCACGCTGGGACGGCTCTAGATTTT	NA	12	TRBV4-1	TRBJ1-3	NA
CASSFSEAYNSPLHF	TGTGCCAGCAGCTTTTCGGAGGCTTATAATTCACCCCTCCACTTT	NA	15	TRBV7-8	TRBJ1-6	NA
CASSRDRYSVFGYTF	TGTGCCAGCAGCCGCGACCGGTACTCGGTTTTCGGCTACACCTTC	NA	15	TRBV14	TRBJ1-2	once
CASSFRSGGNDNEQFF	TGCGCCAGCAGCTTCCGTAGCGGGGGGAATGACAATGAGCAGTTCTTC	TRBD2	16	TRBV5-1	TRBJ2-1	NA
CSAESGGSTDTQYF	TGCAGCGCCGAGAGCGGGGGTAGCACAGATACGCAGTATTTT	TRBD2	14	TRBV29-1	TRBJ2-3	NA
CASSSRNGTGVHEQYF	TGCGCCAGCAGCTCCCGGAACGGGACAGGGGTCCACGAGCAGTACTTC	TRBD1	16	TRBV5-1	TRBJ2-7	NA
CASSSGLAGGSTDTQYF	TGTGCCAGCAGTTCCGGACTAGCGGGGGGCTCGACAGATACGCAGTATTTT	TRBD2	17	TRBV27	TRBJ2-3	NA
CASSLLASETGELFF	TGTGCCAGCAGCTTACTAGCTTCGGAGACCGGGGAGCTGTTTTTT	NA	15	TRBV7-3	TRBJ2-2	NA
CATSDSVGGGPETQYF	TGTGCCACCAGTGATTCGGTCGGGGGGGGTCCAGAGACCCAGTACTTC	TRBD2	16	TRBV24-1	TRBJ2-5	NA
CASSIDGYWDTEAFF	TGTGCCAGTAGTATAGATGGCTACTGGGACACTGAAGCTTTCTTT	NA	15	TRBV19	TRBJ1-1	NA
CASSRDSSYEQYF	TGTGCCAGCAGCCGGGACTCCTCCTACGAGCAGTACTTC	NA	13	TRBV7-3	TRBJ2-7	NA
CASKAGGLTGELFF	TGTGCCAGCAAGGCGGGGGGCCTAACCGGGGAGCTGTTTTTT	TRBD2	14	TRBV2	TRBJ2-2	NA
CASSLAQGVGTQYF	TGTGCCAGCAGCTTAGCCCAGGGGGTTGGTACGCAGTATTTT	TRBD1	14	TRBV11-3	TRBJ2-3	NA
CASSVAGTSGGVMQYF	TGTGCCAGCAGCGTTGCCGGGACTAGCGGGGGAGTGATGCAGTATTTT	TRBD2	16	TRBV9	TRBJ2-3	NA
CASSLALKTQYF	TGTGCCAGCAGCTTAGCTCTGAAGACGCAGTATTTT	NA	12	TRBV7-2	TRBJ2-3	NA
CAISGGEGPSKGYTF	TGTGCCATCAGTGGGGGGGAGGGCCCCTCGAAAGGCTACACCTTC	NA	15	TRBV10-3	TRBJ1-2	NA
CASSLDFWQGGGYTF	TGTGCCAGCAGCTTAGATTTTTGGCAGGGAGGTGGCTACACCTTC	NA	15	TRBV7-9	TRBJ1-2	NA
CAISEAGANTEAFF	TGTGCCATCAGTGAGGCAGGGGCGAACACTGAAGCTTTCTTT	NA	14	TRBV10-3	TRBJ1-1	NA
CASSLRPTGTNTEAFF	TGTGCCAGCAGCTTACGGCCAACCGGGACGAACACTGAAGCTTTCTTT	NA	16	TRBV7-2	TRBJ1-1	NA
CASSQLTGSGEKLFF	TGCGCCAGCAGCCAACTTACAGGGAGTGGCGAAAAACTGTTTTTT	NA	15	TRBV4-3	TRBJ1-4	NA
CAISGGASLPTDTQYF	TGTGCCATCAGTGGGGGGGCTAGCCTTCCCACAGATACGCAGTATTTT	NA	16	TRBV10-3	TRBJ2-3	once
CASSRGTLITGELFF	TGTGCCAGCAGTAGGGGTACCTTAATCACCGGGGAGCTGTTTTTT	NA	15	TRBV13	TRBJ2-2	NA
CASSTGGAGNTIYF	TGTGCCAGCTCGACAGGGGGCGCTGGAAACACCATATATTTT	TRBD1	14	TRBV5-6	TRBJ1-3	once
CASSQDLLYVQGAVLDGYTF	TGTGCCAGCAGCCAAGATCTTTTATATGTGCAGGGGGCTGTGTTGGATGGCTACACCTTC	TRBD1	20	TRBV3-1/TRBV3-2	TRBJ1-2	NA
CASSGLQGLNREAFF	TGCGCCAGCAGCGGATTACAGGGGTTGAATCGTGAAGCTTTCTTT	TRBD1	15	TRBV4-1	TRBJ1-1	NA
CASSQALAVANYGYTF	TGCGCCAGCAGCCAAGCCCTGGCGGTTGCTAACTATGGCTACACCTTC	NA	16	TRBV4-1	TRBJ1-2	few
CSGGVSDTQYF	TGCAGTGGCGGGGTTTCGGATACGCAGTATTTT	NA	11	TRBV20-1	TRBJ2-3	few
CASSYSIGHYGYTF	TGTGCCAGCAGTTACTCGATAGGGCACTATGGCTACACCTTC	NA	14	TRBV6-5	TRBJ1-2	NA
CAWSVLAGQGRETQYF	TGTGCCTGGAGTGTATTAGCGGGACAGGGGAGAGAGACCCAGTACTTC	TRBD1	16	TRBV30	TRBJ2-5	NA
CASSEGDSGANVLTF	TGTGCCAGCAGTGAAGGGGACTCTGGGGCCAACGTCCTGACTTTC	NA	15	TRBV6-1	TRBJ2-6	NA
CASSYSPQEPNTEAFF	TGTGCCAGCAGTTACTCCCCACAGGAACCGAACACTGAAGCTTTCTTT	NA	16	TRBV6-5	TRBJ1-1	NA
CASSARGQPGNIQYF	TGCGCCAGCAGTGCTCGGGGACAGCCGGGAAACATTCAGTACTTC	TRBD1	15	TRBV10-1	TRBJ2-4	NA
CASSIQSGTEAFF	TGTGCCAGTAGTATTCAATCCGGGACAGAAGCTTTCTTT	NA	13	TRBV19	TRBJ1-1	NA
CASSSPGQVVGNTIYF	TGTGCCAGCAGTTCCCCCGGACAGGTGGTGGGAAACACCATATATTTT	TRBD1	16	TRBV27	TRBJ1-3	NA